Listed here are 5 T cell receptor beta chains from one sample, sequenced in a study of blood T cells in healthy people across ages. PCR was performed a second time for about 6 to 11 cycles using a sample-barcoded 5' primer and a J-beta primer mix. TCRdb redid the calling of the 5' RACE reads with MiXCR, one entry per CDR3 protein. Of more than 1,400,000 distinct CDR3 sequences listed, approximately 42% were seen once; the top ten hold 7% to 9%. Material for sequencing was blood. The receptors derive from a woman between 18 and 30 years old in good health.

The table lists this clonotype with a few counts. The chain joins TRBV19 to TRBJ2-6; D ambiguous. V gave up 1 base and J gave up 1 base, with 5 bases separating them. This CDR3 comprises 15 residues. The germline CDR1 and CDR2 sequences are LNHDA and SQIVND (reference sequence). This chain's CDR3 is CASSIGGSGANVLTF. In nucleotides, the CDR3 is TGTGCCAGTAGTATAGGGGGATCTGGGGCCAACGTCCTGACTTTC. Based on the CDR3 plus reference TRBV19 and TRBJ2-6, the full variable domain is DGGITQSPKYLFRKEGQNVTLSCEQNLNHDAMYWYRQDPGQGLRLIYYSQIVNDFQKGDIAEGYSVSREKKESFPLTVTSAQKNPTAFYLCASSIGGSGANVLTFGAGSRLTVL.

The CDR3 DNA is TGTGCCAGCAGCTCGCGGGGGGGCAAGGCCTACAATGAGCAGTTCTTC. It codes for CASSSRGGKAYNEQFF. The chain has TRBV7-3 and TRBJ2-1; 9 nucleotides align to TRBD2. The CDR3 is made up of 16 amino acids. Germline assignment: CDR1 SGHTA and CDR2 FQGTGA. Unmatched junction bases numbered 6, after V lost 4 bases and J lost 2 bases.

This chain joins TRBV27 and TRBJ2-7; 10 bases agree with TRBD2. The DNA end favors TRBJ2-5, so the J call may be wrong. The CDR3 contains 17 residues. Germline V CDR1 and CDR2: MNHEY, SMNVEV (reference sequence). DNA for the CDR3: TGTGCCAGCAGCTATAGGACTAGCGGTTACTTTGTCGAGACCCAGTACTTC. This sequence encodes CASSYRTSGYFVETQYF.

V usage is TRBV20-1 and J usage is TRBJ2-1; a possible D gene is TRBD2 (6 bases). Germline V lookup: CDR1 DFQATT, CDR2 SNEGSKA (reference sequence). The CDR3 runs 15 residues. Trimming removed 6 bases at V and 0 bases at J, with 15 bases between. The CDR3 here is CSAPRDGSSYNEQFF. The CDR3 DNA reads as TGCAGTGCCCCGAGGGACGGGAGCTCCTACAATGAGCAGTTCTTC.

This clonotype was found many times. V is TRBV5-1 and J is TRBJ2-3; D not certain. The V and J ends lost 0 bases and 4 bases respectively, with 0 bases between them. The CDR3 covers 11 residues. Germline CDR1 SGHRS, CDR2 YFSETQ. CDR3 amino acids: CASSLADTQYF. DNA for the CDR3: TGCGCCAGCAGCTTGGCAGATACGCAGTATTTT.